Listed below are T cell receptor beta chains from one sample, sequenced in a study of blood T cell repertoires in COVID-19. The table came from immunoSEQ multiplex PCR; TCRdb's copy has only in-frame clones and leaves some out. The table includes 68,000 or so clones, about 86% detected once. The sequenced material came from peripheral blood. The receptors were sampled from a man aged 50 or older with acute or convalescent COVID-19. CDR3s include the opening cysteine and the closing phenylalanine or tryptophan. Each record gives: clone size, V gene, J gene, D gene, CDR3 protein, CDR3 DNA. The D gene is left open where the match is weak. Clone size appears in some rows only: once, few, many, or a class for an expanded clone.

>-|TRBV10-1|TRBJ1-1|-
CASSREVNTEAFF
TGCGCCAGCAGCAGAGAGGTGAACACTGAAGCTTTCTTT
>-|TRBV5-1|TRBJ1-1|TRBD1
CASSTTTGGTEAFF
TGCGCCAGCAGCACGACGACAGGGGGGACTGAAGCTTTCTTT
>-|TRBV19|TRBJ2-3|-
CASSIDLSRGGRTDTQYF
TGTGCCAGTAGTATAGACTTGAGTAGGGGGGGAAGGACAGATACGCAGTATTTT
>-|TRBV10-3|TRBJ1-2|-
CAITMGAAYGYTF
TGTGCCATCACAATGGGCGCCGCTTATGGCTACACCTTC
>-|TRBV25-1|TRBJ2-7|-
CASGPTGIHEQYF
TGTGCCAGCGGACCTACCGGGATCCACGAGCAGTACTTC
>-|TRBV5-1|TRBJ2-5|TRBD2
CASSVASGGVETQYF
TGCGCCAGCAGTGTGGCGAGCGGGGGTGTGGAGACCCAGTACTTC
>once|TRBV19|TRBJ2-1|-
CASSIDKKSEQFF
TGTGCCAGTAGTATAGATAAGAAGAGTGAGCAGTTCTTC
>-|TRBV6-6|TRBJ2-7|TRBD1
CASRFRTGAYEQYF
TGTGCCAGCAGGTTTAGGACAGGAGCCTACGAGCAGTACTTC
>-|TRBV27|TRBJ1-2|TRBD1
CASSLSGQEGNYGYTF
TGTGCCAGCAGTTTATCGGGACAGGAGGGTAACTATGGCTACACCTTC
>-|TRBV9|TRBJ2-2|-
CASSPNPGTSLPGELFF
TGTGCCAGCAGCCCGAACCCCGGGACAAGCCTCCCCGGGGAGCTGTTTTTT
>-|TRBV25-1|TRBJ2-7|-
CASSPRGWEQYF
TGTGCCAGCAGCCCTCGGGGGTGGGAGCAGTACTTC
>-|TRBV30|TRBJ1-2|TRBD1
CAFRFRGQYGYTF
TGTGCCTTTAGGTTCAGGGGGCAATATGGCTACACCTTC
>medium-sized|TRBV21-1|TRBJ1-6|-
CASSKSNSPLHF
TGTGCCAGCAGCAAATCAAATTCACCCCTCCACTTT
>-|TRBV7-2|TRBJ1-6|-
CASSLDGHRNSPLHF
TGTGCCAGCAGCTTAGACGGACATAGAAATTCACCCCTCCACTTT
>-|TRBV11-3|TRBJ2-3|TRBD2
CASSLRFSGVADTQYF
TGTGCCAGCAGCCTCCGGTTTAGCGGGGTAGCAGATACGCAGTATTTT
>-|TRBV28|TRBJ1-2|TRBD1
CASSFWDRDGYGYTF
TGTGCCAGCAGTTTTTGGGACAGGGATGGCTATGGCTACACCTTC
>-|TRBV28|TRBJ1-2|-
CASRQAYGYTF
TGTGCCAGCAGGCAAGCTTATGGCTACACCTTC
>-|TRBV2|TRBJ1-2|-
CASSPDINYGYTF
TGTGCCAGCAGCCCAGACATCAACTATGGCTACACCTTC
>-|TRBV5-1|TRBJ2-7|TRBD2
CASSLSGGNNEQYF
TGCGCCAGCAGCCTCAGCGGGGGGAACAACGAGCAGTACTTC
>-|TRBV5-5|TRBJ2-2|TRBD1
CASRSGTVITGELFF
TGTGCCAGCAGGTCCGGGACAGTCATAACCGGGGAGCTGTTTTTT
>-|TRBV10-3|TRBJ2-3|-
CAISASATGGTDTQYF
TGTGCCATCAGTGCATCCGCCACGGGGGGCACAGATACGCAGTATTTT
>few|TRBV12-5|TRBJ2-1|-
CASGLVVTSSYNEQFF
TGTGCTAGTGGTTTGGTAGTCACTAGCTCCTACAATGAGCAGTTCTTC
>-|TRBV11-2|TRBJ1-1|-
CASSFGGNWAAFF
TGTGCCAGCAGCTTTGGGGGCAATTGGGCGGCTTTCTTT
>-|TRBV9|TRBJ2-1|TRBD2
CASSRTSAHEQFF
TGTGCCAGCAGCCGGACTAGCGCCCATGAGCAGTTCTTC
>-|TRBV6-5|TRBJ1-5|-
CASSYDRLQPQHF
TGTGCCAGCAGTTACGACAGGCTGCAGCCCCAGCATTTT
>-|TRBV19|TRBJ2-5|TRBD1
CASSLDRVETQYF
TGTGCCAGTTCTCTGGACAGGGTCGAGACCCAGTACTTC
>-|TRBV6-5|TRBJ2-1|-
CASSDSFYNEQFF
TGTGCCAGCAGCGACAGCTTCTACAATGAGCAGTTCTTC
>-|TRBV7-6|TRBJ2-3|TRBD2
CASSSTGTNTDTQYF
TGTGCCAGCAGCTCAACCGGGACTAACACAGATACGCAGTATTTT
>-|TRBV10-3|TRBJ2-2|TRBD1
CAIGRQGAGGELFF
TGTGCCATCGGACGACAGGGGGCGGGCGGGGAGCTGTTTTTT
>once|TRBV6-5|TRBJ1-4|-
CASSRGPGEKLFF
TGTGCCAGCAGTCGCGGCCCTGGCGAAAAACTGTTTTTT
>-|TRBV24-1|TRBJ2-3|TRBD2
CATSDLTSGSRDTQYF
TGTGCCACCAGTGATTTAACTAGCGGGAGTCGAGATACGCAGTATTTT
>once|TRBV12-3/TRBV12-4|TRBJ2-1|-
CASSLGGNEQFF
TGTGCCAGCAGTTTGGGGGGCAATGAGCAGTTCTTC
>-|TRBV5-1|TRBJ1-1|-
CASSLYSGNTEAFF
TGCGCCAGCAGCTTGTACTCGGGAAACACTGAAGCTTTCTTT
>-|TRBV6-5|TRBJ2-7|-
CASIKGTYEQYF
TGTGCCAGCATAAAGGGGACCTACGAGCAGTACTTC
>-|TRBV25-1|TRBJ2-1|TRBD2
CASSAGLAGGEQFF
TGTGCCAGCAGTGCGGGACTAGCGGGAGGTGAGCAGTTCTTC